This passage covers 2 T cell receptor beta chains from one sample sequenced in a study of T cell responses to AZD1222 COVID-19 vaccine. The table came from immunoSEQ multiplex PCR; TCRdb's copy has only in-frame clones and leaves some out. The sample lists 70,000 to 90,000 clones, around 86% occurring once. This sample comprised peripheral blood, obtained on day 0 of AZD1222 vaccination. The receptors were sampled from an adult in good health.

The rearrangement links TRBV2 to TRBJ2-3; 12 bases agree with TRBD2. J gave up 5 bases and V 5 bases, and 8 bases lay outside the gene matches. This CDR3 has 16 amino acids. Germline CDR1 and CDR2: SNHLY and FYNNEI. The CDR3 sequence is CASSPLAGGPGDTQYF. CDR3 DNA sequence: TGTGCCAGCAGTCCTCTAGCGGGGGGGCCTGGAGATACGCAGTATTTT.

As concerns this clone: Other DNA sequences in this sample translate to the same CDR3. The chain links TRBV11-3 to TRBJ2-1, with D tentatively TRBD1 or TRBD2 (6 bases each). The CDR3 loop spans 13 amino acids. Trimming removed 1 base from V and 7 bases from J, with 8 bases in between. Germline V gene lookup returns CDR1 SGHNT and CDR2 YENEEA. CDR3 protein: CASSLGGGNEQFF. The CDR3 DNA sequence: TGTGCCAGCAGCTTAGGAGGGGGGAATGAGCAGTTCTTC.